This T cell receptor (beta chain) was retrieved from a study of blood T cell repertoires in COVID-19. This clone was seen only once. The CDR3 runs 13 residues. Trimming shortened V by 3 bases and J by 1 base, and 4 bases separated the two germline ends. Cohorts were determined from participant-reported clinical history. Per the study methods: The assay estimated nucleated cells by amplifying reference gene primers. Method: immunoSEQ multiplex PCR; TCRdb's copy keeps in-frame clones and lacks some. V and J calls and clone size are those listed in that table; D and trimming were worked out from the DNA. The repertoire has hundreds of thousands of clones, approximately 86% of them found once; the top ten carry around 2%.

This clonotype originated in a woman aged 40 to 50 with acute COVID-19. The chain combines TRBV12-3 or TRBV12-4 with TRBJ2-1, with no clear D. Source material: PBMCs or T cells enriched from blood (not recorded which). The CDR3 loop reads CASSFQSYNEQFF. The CDR3, as DNA: TGTGCCAGCAGTTTTCAATCCTACAATGAGCAGTTCTTC.